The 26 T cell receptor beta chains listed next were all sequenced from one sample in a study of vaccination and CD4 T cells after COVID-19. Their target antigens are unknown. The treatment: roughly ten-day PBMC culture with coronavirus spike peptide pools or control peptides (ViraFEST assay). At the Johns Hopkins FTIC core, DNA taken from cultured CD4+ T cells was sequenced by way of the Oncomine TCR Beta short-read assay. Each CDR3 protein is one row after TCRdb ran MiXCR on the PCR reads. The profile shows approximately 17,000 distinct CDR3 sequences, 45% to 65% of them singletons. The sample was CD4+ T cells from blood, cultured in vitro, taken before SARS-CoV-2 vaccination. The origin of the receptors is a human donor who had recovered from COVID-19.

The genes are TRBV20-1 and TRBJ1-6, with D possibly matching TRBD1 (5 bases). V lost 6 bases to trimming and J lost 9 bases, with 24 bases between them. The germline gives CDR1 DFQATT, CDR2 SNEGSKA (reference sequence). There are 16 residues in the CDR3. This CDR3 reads CSAHRQTAYEGSPLHF. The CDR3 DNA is TGCAGTGCCCACAGACAGACCGCTTATGAGGGTTCACCCCTCCACTTT.

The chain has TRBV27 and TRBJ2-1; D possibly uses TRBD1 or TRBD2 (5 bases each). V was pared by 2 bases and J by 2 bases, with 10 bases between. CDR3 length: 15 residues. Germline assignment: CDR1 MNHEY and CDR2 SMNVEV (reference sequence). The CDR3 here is CASSLGGPTYNEQFF. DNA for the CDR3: TGTGCCAGCAGTTTAGGGGGACCCACCTACAATGAGCAGTTCTTC.

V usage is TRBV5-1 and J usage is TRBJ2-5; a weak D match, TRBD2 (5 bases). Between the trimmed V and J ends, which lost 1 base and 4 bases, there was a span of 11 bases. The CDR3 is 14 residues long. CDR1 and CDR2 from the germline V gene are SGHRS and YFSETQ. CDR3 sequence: CASSLTVTRETQYF. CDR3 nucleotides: TGCGCCAGCAGCTTGACAGTAACTAGAGAGACCCAGTACTTC.

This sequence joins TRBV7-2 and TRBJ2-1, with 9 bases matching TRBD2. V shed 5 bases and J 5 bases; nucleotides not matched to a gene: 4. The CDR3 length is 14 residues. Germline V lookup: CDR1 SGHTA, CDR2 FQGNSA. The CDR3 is CASSPSGNNNEQFF. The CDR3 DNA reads TGTGCCAGCAGCCCTAGCGGGAACAACAATGAGCAGTTCTTC.

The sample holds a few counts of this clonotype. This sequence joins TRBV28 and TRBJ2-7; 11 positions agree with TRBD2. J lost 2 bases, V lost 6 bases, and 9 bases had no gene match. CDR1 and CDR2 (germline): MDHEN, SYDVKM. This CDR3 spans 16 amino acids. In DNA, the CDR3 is TGTGCCAGCAGGACACCTAGCGGGAGGAAGGCCTACGAGCAGTACTTC. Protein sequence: CASRTPSGRKAYEQYF.

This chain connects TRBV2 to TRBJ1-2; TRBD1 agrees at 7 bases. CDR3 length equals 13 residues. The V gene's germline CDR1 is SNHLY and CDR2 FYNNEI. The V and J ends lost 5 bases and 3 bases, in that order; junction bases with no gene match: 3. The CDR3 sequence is CASSHRGDYGYTF. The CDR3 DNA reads TGTGCCAGCAGTCACAGGGGTGACTATGGCTACACCTTC.

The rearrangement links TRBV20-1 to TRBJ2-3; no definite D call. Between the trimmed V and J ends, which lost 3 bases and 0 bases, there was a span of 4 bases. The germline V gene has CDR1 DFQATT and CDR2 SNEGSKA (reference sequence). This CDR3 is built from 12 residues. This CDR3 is CSASGSTDTQYF. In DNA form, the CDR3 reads TGCAGTGCTAGCGGGAGCACAGATACGCAGTATTTT.

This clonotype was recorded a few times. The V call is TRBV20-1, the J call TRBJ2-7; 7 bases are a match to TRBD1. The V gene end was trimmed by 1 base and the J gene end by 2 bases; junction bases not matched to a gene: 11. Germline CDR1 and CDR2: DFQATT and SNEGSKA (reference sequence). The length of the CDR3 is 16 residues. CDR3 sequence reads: CSARALPGTATYEQYF. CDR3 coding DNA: TGCAGTGCTAGAGCCTTGCCTGGGACAGCTACCTACGAGCAGTACTTC.

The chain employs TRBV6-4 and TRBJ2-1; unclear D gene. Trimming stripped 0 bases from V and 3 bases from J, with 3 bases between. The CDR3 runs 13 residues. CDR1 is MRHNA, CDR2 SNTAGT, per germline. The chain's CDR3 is CASSDSDYNEQFF. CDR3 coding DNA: TGTGCCAGCAGTGACTCGGACTACAATGAGCAGTTCTTC.

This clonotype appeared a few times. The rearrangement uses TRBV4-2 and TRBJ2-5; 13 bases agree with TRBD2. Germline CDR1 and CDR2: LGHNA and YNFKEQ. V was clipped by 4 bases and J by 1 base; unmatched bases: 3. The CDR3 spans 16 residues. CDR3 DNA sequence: TGTGCCAGCAGCCTAGGGACTAGCGGGACCCAAGAGACCCAGTACTTC. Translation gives CASSLGTSGTQETQYF.

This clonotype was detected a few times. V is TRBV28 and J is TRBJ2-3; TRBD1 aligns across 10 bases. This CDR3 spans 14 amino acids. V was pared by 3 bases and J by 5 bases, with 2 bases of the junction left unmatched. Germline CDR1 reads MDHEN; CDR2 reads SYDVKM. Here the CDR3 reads CASSLGTGVDTQYF. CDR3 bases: TGTGCCAGCAGTTTGGGGACAGGGGTAGATACGCAGTATTTT. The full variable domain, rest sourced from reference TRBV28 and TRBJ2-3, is DVKVTQSSRYLVKRTGEKVFLECVQDMDHENMFWYRQDPGLGLRLIYFSYDVKMKEKGDIPEGYSVSREKKERFSLILESASTNQTSMYLCASSLGTGVDTQYFGPGTRLTVL.

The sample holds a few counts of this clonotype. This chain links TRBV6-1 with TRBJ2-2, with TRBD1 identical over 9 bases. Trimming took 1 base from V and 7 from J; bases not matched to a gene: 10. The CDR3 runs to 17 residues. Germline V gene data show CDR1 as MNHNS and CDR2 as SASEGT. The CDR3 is CASSEGTGQGYGGELFF. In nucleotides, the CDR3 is TGTGCCAGCAGTGAAGGTACCGGACAGGGGTATGGCGGGGAGCTGTTTTTT.

The CDR3 nucleotides read TGTGCCAGCAGCTTATCGGACGGCCCGGAGCCCCAGCATTTT. It yields the protein CASSLSDGPEPQHF. The V call is TRBV7-9, the J call TRBJ1-5; D is unclear. V was trimmed by 2 bases and J by 8 bases, leaving 13 bases between them. The germline V gene has CDR1 SEHNR and CDR2 FQNEAQ (reference sequence). The CDR3 has 14 amino acids.

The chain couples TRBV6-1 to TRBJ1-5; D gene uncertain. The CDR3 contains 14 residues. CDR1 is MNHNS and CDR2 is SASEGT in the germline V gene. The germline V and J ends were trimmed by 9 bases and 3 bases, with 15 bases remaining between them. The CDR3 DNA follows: TGTGCCAGTACTTCATCGGGGAACAATCAGCCCCAGCATTTT. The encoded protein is CASTSSGNNQPQHF.

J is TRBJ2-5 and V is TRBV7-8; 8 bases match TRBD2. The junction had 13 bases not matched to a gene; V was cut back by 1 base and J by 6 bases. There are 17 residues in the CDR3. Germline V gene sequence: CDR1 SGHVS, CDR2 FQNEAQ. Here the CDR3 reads CASSLGFIGRASKTQYF. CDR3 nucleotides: TGTGCCAGCAGCTTAGGCTTTATCGGGAGGGCCTCTAAGACCCAGTACTTC.

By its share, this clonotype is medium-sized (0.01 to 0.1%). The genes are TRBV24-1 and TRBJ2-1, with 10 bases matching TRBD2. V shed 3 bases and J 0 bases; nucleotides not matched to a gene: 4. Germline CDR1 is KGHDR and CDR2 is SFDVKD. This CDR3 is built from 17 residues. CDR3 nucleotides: TGTGCCACCAGTGATCACGGGACTAGCGACTCCTACAATGAGCAGTTCTTC. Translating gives CATSDHGTSDSYNEQFF.

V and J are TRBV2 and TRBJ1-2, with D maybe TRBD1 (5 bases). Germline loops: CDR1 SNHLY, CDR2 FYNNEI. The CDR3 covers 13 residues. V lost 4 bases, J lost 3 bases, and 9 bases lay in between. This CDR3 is CASSAGSDYGYTF. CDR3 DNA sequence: TGTGCCAGCAGTGCAGGGTCTGACTATGGCTACACCTTC.

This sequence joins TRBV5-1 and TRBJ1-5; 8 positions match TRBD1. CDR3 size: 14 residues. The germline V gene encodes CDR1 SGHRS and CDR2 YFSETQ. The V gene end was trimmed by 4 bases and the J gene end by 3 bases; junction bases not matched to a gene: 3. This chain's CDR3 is CASSPDRANQPQHF. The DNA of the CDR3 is TGCGCCAGCAGCCCGGACAGGGCCAATCAGCCCCAGCATTTT.

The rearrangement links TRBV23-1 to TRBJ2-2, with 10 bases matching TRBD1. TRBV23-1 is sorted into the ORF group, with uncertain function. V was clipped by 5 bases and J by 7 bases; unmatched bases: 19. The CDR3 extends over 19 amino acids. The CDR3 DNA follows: TGCGCCAGCAGTGCACCCCCCCCTCAGGACAGGGGGGATGGCGGGGAGCTGTTTTTT. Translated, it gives CASSAPPPQDRGDGGELFF.

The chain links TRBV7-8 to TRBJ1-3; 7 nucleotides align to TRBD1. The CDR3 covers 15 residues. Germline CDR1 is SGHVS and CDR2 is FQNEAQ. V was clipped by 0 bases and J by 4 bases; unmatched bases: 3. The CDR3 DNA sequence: TGTGCCAGCAGCTTAGCGAACAGGGGCGGAAACACCATATATTTT. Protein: CASSLANRGGNTIYF.

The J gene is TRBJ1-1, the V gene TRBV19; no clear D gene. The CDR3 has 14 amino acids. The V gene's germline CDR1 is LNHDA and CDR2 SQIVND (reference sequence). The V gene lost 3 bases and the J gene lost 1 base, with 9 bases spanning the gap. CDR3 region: CASSIGGSNTEAFF. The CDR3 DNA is TGTGCCAGTAGTATTGGAGGTTCGAACACTGAAGCTTTCTTT.

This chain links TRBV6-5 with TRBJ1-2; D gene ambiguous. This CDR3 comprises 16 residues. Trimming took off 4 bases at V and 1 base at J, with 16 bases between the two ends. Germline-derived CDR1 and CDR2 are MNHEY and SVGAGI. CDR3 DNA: TGTGCCAGCAGTTCCAACCCCCAACGGAGTAACTATGGCTACACCTTC. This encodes CASSSNPQRSNYGYTF.

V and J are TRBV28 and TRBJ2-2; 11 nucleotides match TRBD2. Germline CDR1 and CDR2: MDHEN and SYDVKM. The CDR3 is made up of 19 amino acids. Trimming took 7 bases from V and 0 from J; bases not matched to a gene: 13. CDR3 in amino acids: CASTLGSGRATANTGELFF. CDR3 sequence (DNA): TGTGCCAGCACCCTGGGTAGCGGGAGGGCTACCGCGAACACCGGGGAGCTGTTTTTT.

CDR3 in DNA: TGTGCCAGCAGTCGCGCCTTGGGGAGGGATGAGCAGTTCTTC. Protein: CASSRALGRDEQFF. The chain employs TRBV28 and TRBJ2-1; TRBD2 aligns across 7 bases. The germline V gene has CDR1 MDHEN and CDR2 SYDVKM. V was clipped by 5 bases and J by 8 bases; unmatched bases: 9. The CDR3 is 14 amino acids.

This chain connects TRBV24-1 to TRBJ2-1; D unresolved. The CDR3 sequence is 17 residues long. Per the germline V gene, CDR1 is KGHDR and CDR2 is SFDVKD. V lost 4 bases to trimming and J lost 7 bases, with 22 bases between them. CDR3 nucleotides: TGTGCCACCAGTGACACCGCTGGCGGAGCCTGGAAAAATGAGCAGTTCTTC. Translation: CATSDTAGGAWKNEQFF.

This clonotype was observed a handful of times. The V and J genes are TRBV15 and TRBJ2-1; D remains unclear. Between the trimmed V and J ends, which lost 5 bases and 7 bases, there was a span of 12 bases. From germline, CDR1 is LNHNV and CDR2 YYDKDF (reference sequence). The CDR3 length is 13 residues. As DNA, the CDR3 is TGTGCCACCAGCGACCAGTACCTGAATGAGCAGTTCTTC. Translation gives CATSDQYLNEQFF.